This T cell receptor beta chain is drawn from a study of CXCR3-negative and CXCR3-positive naive CD8 T cells. Notes on the study in general: CXCR3-expressing naive cells carried TRB CDR3s more hydrophobic than those of CXCR3-negative naive cells. Naive subsets had comparable surface CD5; TCR strength was inferred from TRB CDR3 properties. Similarly elevated diversity marked both naive subsets, with memory CD8+ cells showing far lower diversity.

The libraries of TRB cDNA were constructed through 5' RACE using UMI labels. TCRdb reworked the 5' RACE reads into one entry per CDR3 protein, no DNA. The sample totals roughly 120,000 distinct CDR3 sequences; its top ten clones hold 0.59%. CDR3 length: 13 residues. CDR1 and CDR2 (germline): SGHTA, FQGTGA. Worth noting for this clonotype: Its target is unknown.

Every subset of CD8+ T cells was sorted in triplicate at 250,000 to 300,000 cells each. Naive cells were sorted as CD45RO-, CCR7+, CD27+ and CD95-. This TCR came from a human donor in good health. Some clones in this sample may be carry-over from other donors' samples. What was sequenced was naive CXCR3+ CD8+ T cells from blood. Regarding subset: CD45RO-CCR7+CD27+CD95- naive CD8+ T cells expressing CXCR3 (TNR3+). The V call is TRBV7-3, the J call TRBJ2-7. The CDR3 sequence is CASSSTEAREQYF.